These T cell receptor beta chains were read from a single sample in a study of Ad26.COV2.S vaccination and SARS-CoV-2 variants. Some clones are missing from TCRdb's copy, which holds only in-frame ones; the method was immunoSEQ multiplex PCR. The repertoire holds hundreds of thousands of clones, 80% to 90% seen once, with around 3.7% in the top ten. Sequencing used peripheral blood, obtained in a trial of Ad26.COV2.S vaccine versus placebo. All receptors come from a person between 18 and 60 years old who received the Ad26.COV2.S COVID-19 vaccine or a placebo. CDR3s include the opening cysteine and the closing phenylalanine or tryptophan. D genes are given only for firm matches. For some rows the clone size is stated as once, few or many, or as a class when expanded; others skip it.

V gene,clone size,D gene,J gene,CDR3 DNA,CDR3 protein
TRBV7-2,.,.,TRBJ1-5,TGTGCCAGCAGCTTAGACAGGGTCGGTGGCAATCAGCCCCAGCATTTT,CASSLDRVGGNQPQHF
TRBV5-1,.,.,TRBJ1-2,TGCGCCAGCAGTTTTACAGGGATTAACTATGGCTACACCTTC,CASSFTGINYGYTF
TRBV5-4,once,.,TRBJ2-1,TGTGCCAGCAGCTTGGATGACAGAGCGATTAAGTTCTTC,CASSLDDRAIKFF
TRBV6-5,.,.,TRBJ1-1,TGTGCCAGCAAGTATCCGGGGATGAACACTGAAGCTTTCTTT,CASKYPGMNTEAFF
TRBV24-1,.,.,TRBJ2-1,TGTGCCACCAGCAAGACGAGCTCCTACAATGAGCAGTTCTTC,CATSKTSSYNEQFF
TRBV6-1,once,.,TRBJ1-5,TGTGCCAGCAGTTCACAGGGCAATCAGCCCCAGCATTTT,CASSSQGNQPQHF
TRBV7-8,.,TRBD2,TRBJ2-2,TGTGCCAGCAGCAACACCGGGACTAGCGGCGGGGAGCTGTTTTTT,CASSNTGTSGGELFF
TRBV19,.,.,TRBJ1-1,TGTGCCAGTAGGCCCCAGGGGAGGACTGAAGCTTTCTTT,CASRPQGRTEAFF
TRBV4-2,once,.,TRBJ2-2,TGTGCCAGCAGCCAAGATGTGAGGGGAGCGAGTCCCGGGGAGCTGTTTTTT,CASSQDVRGASPGELFF
TRBV7-7,.,TRBD2,TRBJ2-5,TGTGCTAGCAGCGGGACTAGGGACGAGACCCAGTACTTC,CASSGTRDETQYF
TRBV6-5,.,.,TRBJ1-1,TGTGCCAGCAGTTATACGGGCCCTATTTTCTTT,CASSYTGPIFF
TRBV29-1,.,.,TRBJ2-7,TGCAGCGTTACCAGGGGTGGCTACGAGCAGTACTTC,CSVTRGGYEQYF
TRBV27,.,TRBD1,TRBJ1-3,TGTGCCAGCAGTTCACAGGGGGCTTCGGGAAACACCATATATTTT,CASSSQGASGNTIYF
TRBV4-2,.,.,TRBJ2-3,TGTGCCAGCAGCCAAGATATTCGGGGTGGGTACGCTGGGCATTTGTATTTT,CASSQDIRGGYAGHLYF
TRBV30,.,TRBD1,TRBJ1-6,TGTGCCTGGAGCTCCGGGACAGTTAATTCACCCCTCCACTTT,CAWSSGTVNSPLHF
TRBV5-1,.,.,TRBJ2-3,TGCGCCAGCAGCTTGGAGGATCGCAGGACAGATACGCAGTATTTT,CASSLEDRRTDTQYF
TRBV7-8,.,.,TRBJ2-1,TGTGCCAGCAGCTTAGGCCCCGACAATGAGCAGTTCTTC,CASSLGPDNEQFF
TRBV5-1,once,.,TRBJ1-3,TGCGCCAGCAGCGCCGGGACGAGCTCTGGAAACACCATATATTTT,CASSAGTSSGNTIYF
TRBV3-1/TRBV3-2,once,TRBD1,TRBJ1-4,TGTGCCAGCAGCCACTGGCAGGGACAGAGAGGAGAAAAACTGTTTTTT,CASSHWQGQRGEKLFF
TRBV9,.,.,TRBJ1-6,TGTGCCAGCAGTCCAGGAGGGGGTTCATCACCCCTCCACTTT,CASSPGGGSSPLHF
TRBV19,once,.,TRBJ1-5,TGTGCCAGTAGTATAGTCGGCAGGAGTAGCAATCAGCCCCAGCATTTT,CASSIVGRSSNQPQHF
TRBV7-8,once,.,TRBJ2-7,TGTGCCAGCAGTCTAGGCCCGGGACGGTTGTCCTACGAGCAGTACTTC,CASSLGPGRLSYEQYF
TRBV19,.,.,TRBJ1-1,TGTGCCAGTAGTATATATGAGGTGGACGTCGGCACTGAAGCTTTCTTT,CASSIYEVDVGTEAFF
TRBV30,.,.,TRBJ1-5,TGTGCCTGGAGCGGACAAGGCCTCAGCGATCAGCCCCAGCATTTT,CAWSGQGLSDQPQHF
TRBV3-1/TRBV3-2,.,.,TRBJ1-4,TGTGCCAGCAGCCAGGGGGGGGCTTTTGAAAAACTGTTTTTT,CASSQGGAFEKLFF
TRBV4-1,once,.,TRBJ1-2,TGCGCCAGCAGCCAAGATCGGCAGTATAGTGGCTACACCTTC,CASSQDRQYSGYTF
TRBV7-9,.,.,TRBJ2-1,TGTGCCAGCAGCTTGGGTGTGCAGTTCTTC,CASSLGVQFF
TRBV15,.,.,TRBJ2-5,TGTGCCACCAGCCGGGGGCGGGACCAAGAGACCCAGTACTTC,CATSRGRDQETQYF
TRBV5-4,once,.,TRBJ1-1,TGTGCCAGCAGCTTGAAGGGCCTGAACACTGAAGCTTTCTTT,CASSLKGLNTEAFF
TRBV12-2,.,.,TRBJ1-2,TGTGCAAGTCGCCCGGCAGGGAACTATGGCTACACCTTC,CASRPAGNYGYTF
TRBV27,few,.,TRBJ1-5,TGTGCCAGCAGTTTTATACCCAGCAATCAGCCCCAGCATTTT,CASSFIPSNQPQHF
TRBV5-1,.,TRBD1,TRBJ1-3,TGCGCCTCTCAGGGGGATTTCTCTGGAAACACCATATATTTT,CASQGDFSGNTIYF
TRBV28,.,.,TRBJ1-4,TGTGCCAGCAGTTTCGTGGTTGGCCAGGCTCGTTTTTTT,CASSFVVGQARFF
TRBV11-1,.,.,TRBJ2-7,TGTGCCAGCAGCTTAAGGGACACCGAATTCTACGAGCAGTACTTC,CASSLRDTEFYEQYF
TRBV11-3,.,.,TRBJ2-3,TGTGCCAGCAGCGTTAGCGGATTAAGCACAGATACGCAGTATTTT,CASSVSGLSTDTQYF
TRBV19,.,.,TRBJ2-1,TGTGCCAGTAGTACCGCGGCCCAGGTCTACAATGAGCAGTTCTTC,CASSTAAQVYNEQFF
TRBV6-5,.,.,TRBJ1-5,TGTGCCAGCAGTCCACTGGCTGGCAATCAGCCCCAGCATTTT,CASSPLAGNQPQHF
TRBV5-4,.,.,TRBJ2-2,TGTGCCAGCAGCTTGTCCCGGGGTCCTACCGGGGAGCTGTTTTTT,CASSLSRGPTGELFF
TRBV5-1,.,.,TRBJ1-4,TGCGCCAGCAGCCCCAGCCCTACAGGAGGACGAGAAAAACTGTTTTTT,CASSPSPTGGREKLFF
TRBV12-3/TRBV12-4,.,.,TRBJ2-5,TGTGCCAGCAGTCACGGACGCCAAGAGACCCAGTACTTC,CASSHGRQETQYF
TRBV6-5,once,TRBD2,TRBJ2-7,TGTGCCAGCCGACCCCTGTGGCGGGGGGACTACGAGCAGTACTTC,CASRPLWRGDYEQYF
TRBV7-2,.,.,TRBJ2-7,TGTGCCAGCAGCCGGGACACCCTTACCTACGAGCAGTACTTC,CASSRDTLTYEQYF
TRBV11-2,.,TRBD1,TRBJ1-6,TGTGCCAGCAGCTACCCCCTGGGACAGTCTCGGTCACCCCTCCACTTT,CASSYPLGQSRSPLHF
TRBV2,few,TRBD1,TRBJ1-2,TGTGCCAGCAGTAGAGGGACAGGGAGGGACTATGGCTACACCTTC,CASSRGTGRDYGYTF
TRBV9,.,.,TRBJ2-3,TGTGCCAGCAGCGTAGCTACCGGGGGCACAGATACGCAGTATTTT,CASSVATGGTDTQYF
TRBV11-2,.,.,TRBJ1-4,TGTGCCAGCAGCCCCCAGGTGGGGAAACTGTTTTTT,CASSPQVGKLFF
TRBV12-3/TRBV12-4,.,.,TRBJ2-7,TGTGCCAGCAGTTTTGGAACCTACGAGCAGTACTTC,CASSFGTYEQYF
TRBV5-6,.,TRBD1,TRBJ1-1,TGTGCCAGCAGCCAGGACAGGGGGCAGGGCACTGAAGCTTTCTTT,CASSQDRGQGTEAFF
TRBV5-1,few,TRBD1,TRBJ2-3,TGCGCCAGCAGTGACAGGGATGGGGATACGCAGTATTTT,CASSDRDGDTQYF
TRBV10-3,.,TRBD2,TRBJ2-2,TGTGCCATCAGGGGACTAGCGAACACCGGGGAGCTGTTTTTT,CAIRGLANTGELFF
TRBV7-2,once,TRBD2,TRBJ2-3,TGTGCCAGCAGCTTCCTAGCGGGGCTCACAGATACGCAGTATTTT,CASSFLAGLTDTQYF
TRBV7-2,.,.,TRBJ2-2,TGTGCCAGCAGCTTAGCGAGGGCGATGAACACCGGGGAGCTGTTTTTT,CASSLARAMNTGELFF
TRBV7-3,.,TRBD1,TRBJ1-1,TGTGCCAGCAGCTCCGGGACAGGGAGTAGGGACACTGAAGCTTTCTTT,CASSSGTGSRDTEAFF
TRBV3-1/TRBV3-2,.,.,TRBJ2-2,TGTGCCAGCAGCCCCGATGCCTATACCGGGGAGCTGTTTTTT,CASSPDAYTGELFF
TRBV4-1,few,.,TRBJ1-5,TGCGCCAGCAGCCAAGGGGTAGGGAGCAATCAGCCCCAGCATTTT,CASSQGVGSNQPQHF
TRBV4-1,.,TRBD1,TRBJ2-7,TGCGCCAGCAGCCAAGCAGGACAGGGGGGAGCCTACGAGCAGTACTTC,CASSQAGQGGAYEQYF
TRBV5-6,.,.,TRBJ1-1,TGTGCCAGCAGCTTTGGAGCGGGTATCGCTGAAGCTTTCTTT,CASSFGAGIAEAFF
TRBV4-2,few,.,TRBJ2-7,TGTGCCAGCAGCCAAGGGGGTCGGGGTTCCTACGAGCAGTACTTC,CASSQGGRGSYEQYF
TRBV7-9,.,TRBD1,TRBJ1-4,TGTGCCAGCAGCTCAACAGGGGCGCAGGGAAAACTGTTTTTT,CASSSTGAQGKLFF
TRBV7-2,.,.,TRBJ1-2,TGTGCCAGCAGCCCGGGAGTTTTTAGCTATGGCTACACCTTC,CASSPGVFSYGYTF